Listed below are T cell receptor beta chains from one sample, sequenced in a study of blood T cell repertoires in COVID-19. Repertoires were generated with immunoSEQ multiplex PCR, while TCRdb's copy carries only in-frame clones and drops some. In the table there are over 90,000 clones, 75% to 95% of which are singletons. The material sequenced was peripheral blood. Every receptor here comes from a man aged 18 to 29 with acute or convalescent COVID-19. CDR3s include the opening cysteine and the closing phenylalanine or tryptophan. D genes are given only for firm matches. Size is omitted from some rows. Given values are once, few, many or a class for expanded clones.

d_gene,abundance,v_gene,j_gene,CDR3aa,CDR3nt
.,few,TRBV6-1,TRBJ2-7,CASSEVIYEQYF,TGTGCCAGCAGTGAAGTTATATACGAGCAGTACTTC
.,once,TRBV5-1,TRBJ2-3,CASSWEVTDTQYF,TGCGCCAGCAGCTGGGAGGTCACAGATACGCAGTATTTT
.,.,TRBV6-1,TRBJ1-1,CASSDLGRMNTEAFF,TGTGCCAGCAGTGACCTGGGCAGGATGAACACTGAAGCTTTCTTT
.,.,TRBV7-9,TRBJ2-7,CASSSASDIEYF,TGTGCCAGCAGCTCGGCCTCGGACATAGAGTACTTC
TRBD2,.,TRBV11-2,TRBJ2-1,CASSLVSPGLIDNEQFF,TGTGCCAGCAGCTTAGTTTCCCCGGGACTAATCGACAATGAGCAGTTCTTC
.,.,TRBV30,TRBJ1-2,CAWSVNSYGYTF,TGTGCCTGGAGTGTAAACAGCTATGGCTACACCTTC
TRBD2,.,TRBV4-1,TRBJ2-7,CASSQVLAVTTYEQYF,TGCGCCAGCAGCCAGGTACTAGCGGTTACTACCTACGAGCAGTACTTC
.,.,TRBV5-4,TRBJ1-6,CASSLAPGDNSPLHF,TGTGCCAGCAGCTTGGCTCCAGGGGATAATTCACCCCTCCACTTT
TRBD1,.,TRBV6-5,TRBJ2-5,CASRRDRGPQETQYF,TGTGCCAGCAGGAGAGACAGGGGGCCCCAAGAGACCCAGTACTTC
TRBD1,.,TRBV9,TRBJ1-4,CASSFGQGADEKLFF,TGTGCCAGCAGCTTCGGACAGGGGGCTGATGAAAAACTGTTTTTT
TRBD1,.,TRBV6-5,TRBJ1-4,CASRPDRDNEKLFF,TGTGCCAGCAGGCCCGACAGGGACAATGAAAAACTGTTTTTT
.,.,TRBV2,TRBJ2-1,CASSGSSALNEQFF,TGTGCCAGCAGTGGGAGTAGTGCTCTCAATGAGCAGTTCTTC
.,.,TRBV7-9,TRBJ1-2,CASSSRTVSNYGYTF,TGTGCCAGCAGCTCGAGGACAGTTTCTAACTATGGCTACACCTTC
.,.,TRBV6-5,TRBJ2-3,CASGTGLTGTDTQYF,TGTGCCAGCGGAACAGGGTTGACGGGCACAGATACGCAGTATTTT
.,.,TRBV27,TRBJ1-6,CASSLSGGTPNSPLHF,TGTGCCAGCAGTTTATCGGGAGGGACTCCTAATTCACCCCTCCACTTT
.,.,TRBV19,TRBJ2-7,CASSIPPDEQYF,TGTGCCAGTAGTATTCCCCCTGACGAGCAGTACTTC
.,.,TRBV30,TRBJ1-3,CAWSTQGNTIYF,TGTGCCTGGAGCACACAGGGAAACACCATATATTTT
TRBD2,once,TRBV6-5,TRBJ2-7,CASSQGLAVYEQYF,TGTGCCAGCAGTCAGGGACTAGCGGTTTACGAGCAGTACTTC
TRBD2,.,TRBV7-2,TRBJ2-3,CASSSGSGGAYTQYF,TGTGCCAGCAGCTCAGGGAGCGGGGGGGCCTACACGCAGTATTTT
TRBD2,.,TRBV24-1,TRBJ2-5,CATSDPLAGGETQYF,TGTGCCACCAGTGACCCCCTAGCGGGAGGAGAGACCCAGTACTTC
.,.,TRBV29-1,TRBJ1-1,CSVVGQGRAFF,TGCAGCGTTGTGGGACAAGGTAGAGCTTTCTTT
.,.,TRBV3-1/TRBV3-2,TRBJ1-6,CASSQFIRYNSPLHF,TGTGCCAGCAGCCAATTTATTCGCTATAATTCACCCCTCCACTTT
TRBD1,.,TRBV7-9,TRBJ1-2,CASSPSDREWGYGYTF,TGTGCCAGCAGCCCGTCGGACAGGGAATGGGGCTATGGCTACACCTTC
.,.,TRBV7-2,TRBJ2-2,CASSLEGVKLFF,TGTGCCAGCAGCTTAGAGGGGGTTAAGCTGTTTTTT
TRBD1,.,TRBV19,TRBJ1-2,CASSIEPGQGASGYGYTF,TGTGCCAGTAGTATTGAGCCGGGACAGGGGGCAAGCGGCTATGGCTACACCTTC
TRBD2,.,TRBV6-1,TRBJ2-4,CASSAPPGGTKAKNIQYF,TGTGCCAGCAGTGCGCCCCCGGGGGGGACAAAGGCCAAAAACATTCAGTACTTC
.,.,TRBV10-3,TRBJ2-1,CASQGRGSSYNEQFF,TGTGCCAGCCAGGGAAGGGGAAGCTCCTACAATGAGCAGTTCTTC
TRBD1,.,TRBV5-1,TRBJ1-1,CASSDTGTALNTEAFF,TGCGCCAGCAGCGATACCGGGACAGCTTTGAACACTGAAGCTTTCTTT
.,few,TRBV30,TRBJ1-1,CAWDIGGRGTEAFF,TGTGCCTGGGATATAGGGGGACGGGGCACTGAAGCTTTCTTT
.,.,TRBV7-9,TRBJ1-4,CASSPDRTNEKLFF,TGTGCCAGCAGCCCCGACAGGACTAATGAAAAACTGTTTTTT
TRBD2,.,TRBV9,TRBJ2-1,CASSVRTSANNEQFF,TGTGCCAGCAGCGTACGAACTAGCGCAAACAATGAGCAGTTCTTC
TRBD1,.,TRBV3-1/TRBV3-2,TRBJ2-7,CASCSTPQGGEQYF,TGTGCCAGCTGCTCAACCCCACAGGGGGGCGAGCAGTACTTC
TRBD1,.,TRBV10-3,TRBJ1-2,CAISLETGGAYGYTF,TGTGCCATCAGCCTTGAGACAGGGGGCGCTTATGGCTACACCTTC
.,.,TRBV27,TRBJ1-6,CASSLSNSPYNSPLHF,TGTGCCAGCAGTTTATCGAACAGCCCTTATAATTCACCCCTCCACTTT
.,.,TRBV5-1,TRBJ1-4,CASSLVVRGANEKLFF,TGCGCCAGCAGCTTGGTAGTCCGGGGAGCTAATGAAAAACTGTTTTTT
.,.,TRBV5-8,TRBJ1-1,CASSLGTEAFF,TGTGCCAGCAGCTTGGGGACAGAAGCTTTCTTT
TRBD1,.,TRBV27,TRBJ1-2,CASRPTGLYGYTF,TGTGCCAGCAGGCCGACAGGGCTCTATGGCTACACCTTC
TRBD1,.,TRBV3-1/TRBV3-2,TRBJ2-5,CASSHWDRATETQYF,TGTGCCAGCAGCCATTGGGACAGGGCAACTGAGACCCAGTACTTC
.,.,TRBV25-1,TRBJ1-2,CASTPLRGYGYTF,TGTGCCAGCACCCCGTTAAGGGGCTATGGCTACACCTTC
TRBD1,few,TRBV28,TRBJ1-2,CASGMGQGSYGYTF,TGTGCCAGCGGTATGGGACAGGGGTCCTATGGCTACACCTTC
.,.,TRBV5-4,TRBJ1-3,CASSYPTGSGNTIYF,TGTGCCAGCAGCTATCCCACAGGCTCTGGAAACACCATATATTTT